A selection of T cell receptor beta chains follows, all from one sample in a study of blood T cells in healthy people across ages. TCRdb re-derived calls from the 5' RACE reads in MiXCR, one entry per CDR3 protein. This table has about 570,000 distinct CDR3 sequences, about 25% appearing once. Sequencing used blood. Receptors were obtained from an older woman in good health. Both conserved end residues are part of each CDR3. Each record gives: J gene, CDR3 length, clone size, V gene, D gene, CDR3 protein, CDR3 DNA. The D gene is left open where the match is weak. Size is stated for part of the rows, as once, few or many counts, or as a class when the clone is expanded.

TRBJ2-5,15,many,TRBV7-2,-,CASSLSRPQVETQYF,TGTGCCAGCAGCTTAAGCAGGCCGCAGGTGGAGACCCAGTACTTC
TRBJ1-2,14,few,TRBV6-6,TRBD1,CASSYADRGSGYTF,TGTGCCAGCAGTTACGCGGACAGGGGGTCTGGCTACACCTTC
TRBJ2-5,14,-,TRBV7-2,-,CASSLAVSAETQYF,TGTGCCAGCAGCTTAGCGGTATCAGCAGAGACCCAGTACTTC
TRBJ1-6,13,few,TRBV20-1,TRBD1,CSATTGAYSPLHF,TGCAGTGCTACGACAGGGGCTTATTCACCCCTCCACTTT
TRBJ2-7,14,-,TRBV7-8,TRBD2,CASSLGGGIYEQYF,TGTGCCAGCAGCTTAGGGGGGGGGATCTACGAGCAGTACTTC
TRBJ1-2,15,-,TRBV15,-,CATSRVVSTGSGYTF,TGTGCCACCAGCAGAGTCGTATCGACAGGATCTGGCTACACCTTC
TRBJ1-4,11,few,TRBV12-3/TRBV12-4,-,CASRKGPALFF,TGTGCCAGCAGAAAGGGACCCGCGCTGTTTTTT
TRBJ2-2,14,-,TRBV10-3,TRBD1,CATRTGTNTGELFF,TGTGCCACAAGGACAGGGACGAACACCGGGGAGCTGTTTTTT
TRBJ2-4,13,few,TRBV11-2,TRBD2,CASSWGGQNIQYF,TGTGCCAGCAGCTGGGGAGGGCAGAACATTCAGTACTTC
TRBJ2-5,8,few,TRBV20-1,-,CSAGTGYF,TGCAGTGCAGGGACTGGATACTTC
TRBJ1-4,14,-,TRBV7-9,-,CASSSWDVDEKLFF,TGTGCCAGCAGCTCCTGGGACGTAGATGAAAAACTGTTTTTT
TRBJ2-7,15,-,TRBV20-1,TRBD2,CSARTSGTSSYEQYF,TGCAGTGCTAGAACTAGCGGGACCAGCTCCTACGAGCAGTACTTC
TRBJ1-1,13,-,TRBV29-1,TRBD1,CSVRQGSNTEAFF,TGCAGCGTCCGACAGGGGTCGAACACTGAAGCTTTCTTT
TRBJ2-3,16,-,TRBV29-1,-,CSVEVWVGSDTDTQYF,TGCAGCGTTGAAGTCTGGGTCGGCAGTGACACAGATACGCAGTATTTT
TRBJ1-2,14,few,TRBV7-8,-,CASSSPSGGSGYTF,TGTGCCAGCAGCTCTCCCTCGGGGGGGAGCGGCTACACCTTC
TRBJ1-2,14,-,TRBV5-1,TRBD1,CASSTGQTNYGYTF,TGCGCCAGCAGCACGGGACAGACTAACTATGGCTACACCTTC
TRBJ2-3,14,-,TRBV5-1,-,CASKVGPSTDTQYF,TGCGCCAGCAAGGTGGGGCCTAGCACAGATACGCAGTATTTT
TRBJ2-1,14,few,TRBV29-1,-,CSVESGVYYNEQFF,TGCAGCGTTGAGTCAGGGGTCTACTACAATGAGCAGTTCTTC
TRBJ2-2,12,few,TRBV2,-,CASTELTGELFF,TGTGCCAGCACGGAGCTTACCGGGGAGCTGTTTTTT
TRBJ2-2,14,-,TRBV7-2,-,CASSFQTSTGELFF,TGTGCCAGCAGCTTTCAGACTAGCACCGGGGAGCTGTTTTTT
TRBJ1-4,14,-,TRBV7-2,-,CASSLNLGNEKLFF,TGTGCCAGCAGCTTAAACCTGGGGAATGAAAAACTGTTTTTT
TRBJ2-5,15,-,TRBV7-2,-,CASSFSASLVEEQYF,TGTGCCAGCAGCTTCTCGGCTAGTCTCGTTGAAGAGCAGTACTTC
TRBJ1-2,15,-,TRBV20-1,TRBD1,CSARGGTGGGYGYTF,TGCAGTGCTAGAGGGGGGACAGGGGGCGGATATGGCTACACCTTC
TRBJ1-2,14,few,TRBV10-3,-,CAISESAGGYGYTF,TGTGCCATCAGTGAGTCCGCGGGGGGCTATGGCTACACCTTC
TRBJ2-1,17,few,TRBV9,TRBD2,CASSASSSGGTWNEQFF,TGTGCCAGCAGCGCCTCCTCTAGCGGGGGGACGTGGAATGAGCAGTTCTTC
TRBJ1-3,16,-,TRBV3-1,-,CASSQDRGASGNTIYF,TGTGCCAGCAGCCAAGATCGCGGCGCCTCTGGAAACACCATATATTTT
TRBJ2-6,17,few,TRBV7-9,-,CASSSPAVGAGANVLTF,TGTGCCAGCAGCTCCCCCGCGGTCGGAGCTGGGGCCAACGTCCTGACTTTC
TRBJ2-3,14,few,TRBV9,TRBD2,CASSVMSGGDTQYF,TGTGCCAGCAGCGTGATGAGCGGGGGAGATACGCAGTATTTT
TRBJ1-1,14,-,TRBV5-1,-,CASSLQAENTEAFF,TGCGCCAGCAGCTTGCAGGCCGAGAACACTGAAGCTTTCTTT
TRBJ1-4,18,few,TRBV4-1,TRBD1,CASSTRTGRGATNEKLFF,TGCGCCAGCAGCACCCGGACAGGGAGGGGGGCAACTAATGAAAAACTGTTTTTT
TRBJ2-1,13,few,TRBV6-2/TRBV6-3,-,CASSYRGQNEQFF,TGTGCCAGCAGTTACCGGGGGCAAAATGAGCAGTTCTTC
TRBJ2-5,12,many,TRBV6-5,-,CASSYFGETQYF,TGTGCCAGCAGTTACTTCGGGGAGACCCAGTACTTC
TRBJ2-1,17,few,TRBV7-6,-,CASSSRQGLSSYNEQFF,TGTGCCAGCAGCTCCCGACAGGGACTCTCCTCCTACAATGAGCAGTTCTTC
TRBJ2-3,15,many,TRBV15,-,CATSKTGQSTDTQYF,TGTGCCACCAGCAAAACCGGACAGAGCACAGATACGCAGTATTTT
TRBJ2-3,16,few,TRBV10-3,-,CAISPPGATLGHTQYF,TGTGCCATCAGTCCCCCCGGGGCCACGCTGGGACATACGCAGTATTTT
TRBJ1-2,14,-,TRBV6-6,-,CASTKGRTSYGYTF,TGTGCCAGCACGAAGGGTCGAACGTCCTATGGCTACACCTTC
TRBJ1-4,16,-,TRBV5-6,-,CASSYGPGPTNEKLFF,TGTGCCAGCAGCTACGGACCGGGACCTACTAATGAAAAACTGTTTTTT
TRBJ2-4,15,few,TRBV30,-,CAWSVEYVAKNIQYF,TGTGCCTGGAGTGTCGAGTACGTAGCCAAAAACATTCAGTACTTC
TRBJ2-1,15,-,TRBV9,-,CTSSVGGLTYNEQFF,TGTACCAGCAGCGTAGGGGGTCTTACCTACAATGAGCAGTTCTTC
TRBJ2-3,18,few,TRBV21-1,-,CASSKGLAGGPCTDTQYF,TGTGCCAGCAGCAAGGGGCTAGCGGGGGGGCCTTGCACAGATACGCAGTATTTT
TRBJ1-2,11,-,TRBV7-9,-,CASSSGWGYTF,TGTGCCAGCAGCTCCGGGTGGGGCTACACCTTC
TRBJ1-2,15,-,TRBV12-3/TRBV12-4,TRBD1,CASSLPGQGIEGYTF,TGTGCCAGCAGTTTGCCGGGACAGGGGATCGAAGGCTACACCTTC
TRBJ1-6,16,-,TRBV4-3,-,CASSQGGISYSSPLHF,TGCGCCAGCAGCCAAGGGGGCATCTCCTATAGTTCACCCCTCCACTTT
TRBJ2-7,15,-,TRBV20-1,TRBD2,CSARGQAGLSYEQYF,TGCAGTGCTAGGGGTCAAGCGGGGCTTTCCTACGAGCAGTACTTC
TRBJ1-6,17,few,TRBV7-9,TRBD1,CASSSTTGGVSTSPLHF,TGTGCCAGCAGCTCCACGACAGGGGGCGTCTCCACATCACCCCTCCACTTT
TRBJ2-3,14,few,TRBV3-1,-,CASSQGRDTDTQYF,TGTGCCAGCAGCCAAGGGCGGGACACAGATACGCAGTATTTT
TRBJ1-1,15,-,TRBV7-2,TRBD1,CASRRDRGANTEAFF,TGTGCCAGCAGACGCGACAGGGGGGCTAACACTGAAGCTTTCTTT
TRBJ2-1,15,-,TRBV24-1,-,CATSDLGVTKDEQFF,TGTGCCACCAGTGATTTAGGGGTCACTAAGGATGAGCAGTTCTTC
TRBJ2-3,15,-,TRBV13,-,CASSISGTHTDTQYF,TGTGCCAGCAGTATATCCGGGACCCACACAGATACGCAGTATTTT
TRBJ2-7,14,-,TRBV20-1,-,CSARRDSLGEEQYF,TGCAGTGCTAGAAGGGACTCCCTAGGGGAAGAGCAGTACTTC
TRBJ2-6,13,-,TRBV20-1,-,CSAKASGANVLTF,TGCAGTGCGAAGGCCTCTGGGGCCAACGTCCTGACTTTC
TRBJ2-3,15,-,TRBV12-3/TRBV12-4,-,CASSLSQAPADTQYF,TGTGCCAGCAGTTTAAGTCAAGCGCCAGCAGATACGCAGTATTTT
TRBJ1-5,14,-,TRBV6-1,TRBD1,CASSELQGEQPQHF,TGTGCCAGCAGTGAATTACAGGGGGAACAGCCCCAGCATTTT
TRBJ2-5,13,few,TRBV7-3,-,CASSPRHQETQYF,TGTGCCAGCAGCCCAAGGCACCAAGAGACCCAGTACTTC
TRBJ2-3,14,few,TRBV7-9,-,CASSTWTSTDTQYF,TGTGCCAGCAGCACCTGGACTAGCACAGATACGCAGTATTTT